A single sample gave rise to the 5 T cell receptor beta chains below, sequenced in a study of early T cells in non-severe SARS-CoV-2 infection. TCRdb used MiXCR to reprocess the 5' RACE reads, holding one entry per CDR3 protein. This repertoire shows more than 80,000 distinct CDR3 sequences, more than 9.5% found once; its top ten account for roughly 5%. Sequenced material: whole blood. These TCRs come from an adult who was a healthcare worker with PCR-confirmed SARS-CoV-2 infection or an uninfected control (not recorded which).

This clonotype was seen more than once but under ten times. The chain uses TRBV2 and TRBJ2-2; TRBD1 matches at 11 bases. The CDR3 is 18 amino acids. The junction had 12 bases not matched to a gene; V was cut back by 6 bases and J by 3 bases. Germline assignment: CDR1 SNHLY and CDR2 FYNNEI. CDR3 loop: CASRGTDRGLFDTGELFF. CDR3 in DNA: TGTGCCAGCAGGGGCACGGACAGGGGGCTTTTCGACACCGGGGAGCTGTTTTTT.

This clonotype was observed at least ten times. The V and J genes are TRBV3-1 and TRBJ2-1; 12 bases fit TRBD1. Germline V lookup: CDR1 LGHDT, CDR2 YNNKEL (reference sequence). The CDR3 has 16 amino acids. V lost 4 bases, J lost 7 bases, and 8 bases stayed unmatched. In nucleotides, the CDR3 is TGTGCCAGCAGCCCGCTGGGACAGGGGGCGGTGAATGAGCAGTTCTTC. Protein product: CASSPLGQGAVNEQFF.

This clonotype turned up a few times. This chain connects TRBV7-9 to TRBJ2-7; 7 bases match TRBD2. The germline V gene has CDR1 SEHNR and CDR2 FQNEAQ (reference sequence). The CDR3 consists of 14 residues. V shed 6 bases and J 1 base; nucleotides not matched to a gene: 6. The DNA for the CDR3 is TGTGCCAGCAGTTACCAGGGACTATCCTACGAGCAGTACTTC. It specifies CASSYQGLSYEQYF.

V and J are TRBV27 and TRBJ2-3, with no clear D. CDR1 and CDR2 from the germline V gene are MNHEY and SMNVEV (reference sequence). Trimming stripped 5 bases from V and 0 bases from J, with 9 bases between. The length of the CDR3 is 14 residues. As DNA, the CDR3 is TGTGCCAGCAGTACTTTGGACAGCACAGATACGCAGTATTTT. Its translation: CASSTLDSTDTQYF.

The CDR3 nucleotides are TGCGCCAGCAGTCCCCGGACAGAGAGCACAGATACGCAGTATTTT. Amino acids: CASSPRTESTDTQYF. The J gene is TRBJ2-3, the V gene TRBV10-1; D may be TRBD1 (6 bases). Trimming removed 5 bases at V and 0 bases at J, with 12 bases between. The CDR3 is 15 amino acids. Germline assignment: CDR1 WNHNN and CDR2 SYGVQD (reference sequence).